Following are 22 T cell receptor beta chains from one sample sequenced in a study of blood T cell repertoires in COVID-19. Using immunoSEQ multiplex PCR, the repertoire was profiled, and TCRdb retains in-frame clones only, with some absent. The sample has under 200,000 clones, roughly 90% seen once. The sample comprised PBMCs or T cells enriched from blood (not recorded which). The receptor set was obtained from a woman in her 50s who had recovered from COVID-19.

This rearrangement joins TRBV7-2 to TRBJ2-6; 7 positions match TRBD1. V was clipped by 5 bases and J by 4 bases; unmatched bases: 14. CDR1 is SGHTA, CDR2 FQGNSA, per germline. The CDR3 is 18 amino acids. This chain's CDR3 is CASSLYWDSTGGANVLTF. CDR3 bases: TGTGCCAGCAGCCTCTACTGGGACAGCACGGGCGGGGCCAACGTCCTGACTTTC.

The chain combines TRBV18 with TRBJ2-7; D possibly corresponds to TRBD2 (6 bases). The CDR3 consists of 15 residues. Trimming shortened V by 2 bases and J by 2 bases, and 13 bases separated the two germline ends. Germline-derived CDR1 and CDR2 are KGHSH and LQKENI. DNA for the CDR3: TGTGCCAGCTCACCAGGAGGGTACATTCCCTACGAGCAGTACTTC. This sequence encodes CASSPGGYIPYEQYF.

The sample holds one count of this clone. The genes are TRBV15 and TRBJ1-1; D possibly corresponds to TRBD1 (6 bases). Germline loops: CDR1 LNHNV, CDR2 YYDKDF (reference sequence). This CDR3 has 13 residues. Trimming removed 5 bases from V and 4 bases from J, with 11 bases in between. The CDR3 spells CATSGTGTTEAFF. CDR3 sequence (DNA): TGTGCCACCAGCGGAACAGGGACCACTGAAGCTTTCTTT.

The CDR3 DNA is TGTGCCAGCAGTACAATAGGGGATCCTAAATTTTACGAGCAGTACTTC. Translated: CASSTIGDPKFYEQYF. The chain carries TRBV2 and TRBJ2-7; D is possibly TRBD1 (5 bases). Germline V gene sequence: CDR1 SNHLY, CDR2 FYNNEI. The CDR3 is 16 residues long. Between the trimmed V and J ends, which lost 5 bases and 4 bases, there was a span of 21 bases.

The chain employs TRBV27 and TRBJ2-7, with D unclear. Between the trimmed V and J ends, which lost 3 bases and 5 bases, there was a span of 11 bases. The CDR3 covers 13 residues. The germline V gene has CDR1 MNHEY and CDR2 SMNVEV (reference sequence). Here the CDR3 reads CASSFSLVHEQYF. As DNA, the CDR3 is TGTGCCAGCAGTTTTAGTCTGGTCCACGAGCAGTACTTC.

The chain joins TRBV6-6 to TRBJ1-1; unclear D gene. Trimming cost V 5 bases and J 0 bases, with 10 bases left between them. Per germline, CDR1 MNHNY and CDR2 SVGAGI (reference sequence). The CDR3 runs 14 residues. CDR3 nucleotides: TGTGCCAGCAGTCAACACAGCATGAACACTGAAGCTTTCTTT. The encoded protein is CASSQHSMNTEAFF.

This chain joins TRBV4-3 and TRBJ2-1; 8 positions agree with TRBD1. In germline, CDR1 is LGHNA, CDR2 YSLEER. This CDR3 is built from 14 residues. The ends lost 4 bases at V and 8 bases at J; junction bases unmatched: 7. The DNA for the CDR3 is TGCGCCAGCAGCCCCTACAGGGGGACTTATGAGCAGTTCTTC. Translated: CASSPYRGTYEQFF.

This rearrangement joins TRBV7-9 to TRBJ2-5; 9 bases align to TRBD1. CDR1 and CDR2 (germline): SEHNR, FQNEAQ (reference sequence). There are 14 residues in the CDR3. Trimming cost V 6 bases and J 5 bases; bases outside gene matches: 7. In nucleotides, the CDR3 is TGTGCCAGCAGAACAGGGGGCGGGGGCGAGACCCAGTACTTC. It encodes CASRTGGGGETQYF.

The sample holds a few counts of this clone. The V and J genes are TRBV2 and TRBJ1-4; 7 bases match TRBD1. The CDR3 length is 13 residues. After removal of 6 bases from V and 5 bases from J, the junction contained 3 bases not matched to a gene. The germline gives CDR1 SNHLY, CDR2 FYNNEI. The CDR3 DNA is TGTGCCAGCAGCAGGGGGGCCAATGAAAAACTGTTTTTT. It encodes CASSRGANEKLFF.

J is TRBJ2-3 and V is TRBV5-3; tentative D call: TRBD2 (5 bases). TRBV5-3 is sorted into the ORF group, with uncertain function. V dropped 3 bases and J dropped 1 base, with 12 bases sitting between them. This CDR3 is built from 15 residues. For the CDR3, the DNA is TGTGCCAGAAGCTCCCCTAGCCGGGGCACAGATACGCAGTATTTT. Translating it yields CARSSPSRGTDTQYF.

There are a few counts of this clone. The V call is TRBV30, the J call TRBJ2-5; 9 bases match TRBD1. CDR1 and CDR2 from the germline V gene are GTSNPN and SVGIG (reference sequence). The CDR3 is 14 residues long. V lost 3 bases, J lost 4 bases, and 6 bases stayed unmatched. The CDR3 here is CAWRPGTGSETQYF. The DNA of the CDR3 is TGTGCCTGGAGGCCCGGGACAGGGTCAGAGACCCAGTACTTC.

The chain combines TRBV6-5 with TRBJ2-7, with TRBD1 matching over 7 bases. CDR1 and CDR2 (germline): MNHEY, SVGAGI. V trimming: 6 bases; J trimming: 2 bases; junction bases outside the gene matches: 4. The CDR3 extends over 13 amino acids. CDR3 nucleotide sequence: TGTGCCAGCAGGCGGACAGGTCCCTACGAGCAGTACTTC. It translates to CASRRTGPYEQYF.

The chain joins TRBV27 to TRBJ2-1, with TRBD1 matching 10 bases. V was pared by 6 bases and J by 5 bases, with 7 bases of the junction left unmatched. The germline CDR1 and CDR2 sequences are MNHEY and SMNVEV (reference sequence). The CDR3 has 15 amino acids. The CDR3 DNA follows: TGTGCCAGCAGGGCCGGGACAGGGGTGGACAATGAGCAGTTCTTC. Protein sequence: CASRAGTGVDNEQFF.

V gene TRBV30 combines with J gene TRBJ2-3, with D possibly matching TRBD1 (5 bases). The CDR3 extends over 11 amino acids. Deletions cut 6 bases from V and 7 bases from J, with 11 bases between. Germline V gene lookup returns CDR1 GTSNPN and CDR2 SVGIG (reference sequence). CDR3 coding DNA: TGTGCCTGCACAAAGGGGAATACGCAGTATTTT. This encodes CACTKGNTQYF. Complete variable domain (other parts from reference TRBV30 and TRBJ2-3): SQTIHQWPATLVQPVGSPLSLECTVEGTSNPNLYWYRQAAGRGLQLLFYSVGIGQISSEVPQNLSASRPQDRQFILSSKKLLLSDSGFYLCACTKGNTQYFGPGTRLTVL.

The J gene is TRBJ1-3, the V gene TRBV9; 10 bases map to TRBD1. This CDR3 is 16 amino acids long. Germline CDR1 SGDLS, CDR2 YYNGEE. V shed 5 bases, J shed 8 bases, and the junction held 13 bases outside the gene matches. CDR3 residues: CASRKGQGPLADTIYF. The CDR3 coding sequence is TGTGCCAGCAGGAAGGGACAGGGGCCCCTTGCGGACACCATATATTTT.

V gene TRBV19 combines with J gene TRBJ2-7, with 9 bases aligning to TRBD1. The CDR3 runs 15 residues. The germline V gene has CDR1 LNHDA and CDR2 SQIVND (reference sequence). V was pared by 5 bases and J by 2 bases, with 7 bases of the junction left unmatched. The CDR3 DNA follows: TGTGCCAGTAGTCCGGGACAGGGCGACCCCTACGAGCAGTACTTC. This gives the protein CASSPGQGDPYEQYF.

This chain links TRBV7-9 with TRBJ1-2; 9 positions match TRBD1. Germline CDR1 is SEHNR and CDR2 is FQNEAQ (reference sequence). The CDR3 spans 16 residues. V shed 5 bases, J shed 0 bases, and the junction held 7 bases outside the gene matches. CDR3 protein: CASSAQGAASNYGYTF. CDR3 nucleotides: TGTGCCAGCAGCGCACAGGGGGCGGCTTCTAACTATGGCTACACCTTC.

The rearrangement links TRBV9 to TRBJ1-4; no clear D gene. Germline CDR1 is SGDLS and CDR2 is YYNGEE. V was shortened by 0 bases and J by 1 base, with 13 bases between the two germline ends. This CDR3 comprises 17 residues. The CDR3 protein is CASSVGSLGGTNEKLFF. For the CDR3, the DNA is TGTGCCAGCAGCGTAGGCAGCCTCGGCGGAACTAATGAAAAACTGTTTTTT.

This chain joins TRBV11-3 and TRBJ1-4; weak D call: TRBD1 (6 bases). V lost 5 bases, J lost 3 bases, and 16 bases lay in between. The V gene's germline CDR1 is SGHNT and CDR2 YENEEA. The CDR3 totals 16 residues. CDR3 amino acids: CASSQIRGASNEKLFF. CDR3 in DNA: TGTGCCAGCAGCCAAATTCGGGGGGCGTCTAATGAAAAACTGTTTTTT.

This sequence joins TRBV4-2 and TRBJ1-2; 7 nucleotides line up with TRBD1. Trimming at V came to 0 bases and at J to 5 bases, leaving 6 bases not matched to a gene. Looked up from germline, CDR1 is LGHNA and CDR2 is YNFKEQ. This CDR3 has 15 residues. The CDR3 loop reads CASSQDRQGLYGYTF. The CDR3 bases are TGTGCCAGCAGCCAAGATCGACAGGGACTTTATGGCTACACCTTC.

The chain combines TRBV6-2 or TRBV6-3 with TRBJ2-5; 11 positions agree with TRBD2. Germline V gene lookup returns CDR1 MNHEY and CDR2 SVGEGT. The V and J ends lost 0 bases and 5 bases, in that order; junction bases with no gene match: 8. There are 17 residues in the CDR3. The CDR3 is CASSYSISGGAKETQYF. The DNA of the CDR3 is TGTGCCAGCAGTTACTCGATTAGCGGGGGGGCGAAGGAGACCCAGTACTTC.

The chain recombines TRBV6-5 with TRBJ1-1, with D uncertain. The germline gives CDR1 MNHEY, CDR2 SVGAGI. V lost 0 bases, J lost 2 bases, and 10 bases lay in between. There are 15 residues in the CDR3. CDR3: CASSYSGQVNTEAFF. The CDR3 bases are TGTGCCAGCAGTTACTCGGGCCAGGTTAACACTGAAGCTTTCTTT.